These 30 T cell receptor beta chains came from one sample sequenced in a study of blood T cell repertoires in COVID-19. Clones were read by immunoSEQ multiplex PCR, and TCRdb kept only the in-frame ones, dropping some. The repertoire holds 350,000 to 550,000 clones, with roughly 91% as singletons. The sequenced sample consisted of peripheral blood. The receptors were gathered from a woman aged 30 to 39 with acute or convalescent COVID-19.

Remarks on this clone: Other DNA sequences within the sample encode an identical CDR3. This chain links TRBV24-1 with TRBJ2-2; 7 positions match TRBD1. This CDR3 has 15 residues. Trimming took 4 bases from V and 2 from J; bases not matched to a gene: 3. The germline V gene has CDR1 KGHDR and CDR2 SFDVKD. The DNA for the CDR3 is TGTGCCACCAGTGACGGGACAGCCAACACCGGGGAGCTGTTTTTT. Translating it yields CATSDGTANTGELFF.

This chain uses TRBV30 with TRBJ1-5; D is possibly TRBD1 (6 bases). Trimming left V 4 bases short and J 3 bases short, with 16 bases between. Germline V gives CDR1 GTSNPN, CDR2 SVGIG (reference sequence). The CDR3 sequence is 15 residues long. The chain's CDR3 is CAWNPRQANNQPQHF. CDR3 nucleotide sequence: TGTGCCTGGAACCCGAGACAGGCGAACAATCAGCCCCAGCATTTT.

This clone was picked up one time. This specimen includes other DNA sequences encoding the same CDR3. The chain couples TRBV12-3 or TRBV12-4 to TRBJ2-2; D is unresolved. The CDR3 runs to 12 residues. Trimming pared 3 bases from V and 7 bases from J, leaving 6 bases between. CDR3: CASSLSIGELFF. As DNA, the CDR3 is TGTGCCAGCAGTTTGTCTATCGGGGAGCTGTTTTTT.

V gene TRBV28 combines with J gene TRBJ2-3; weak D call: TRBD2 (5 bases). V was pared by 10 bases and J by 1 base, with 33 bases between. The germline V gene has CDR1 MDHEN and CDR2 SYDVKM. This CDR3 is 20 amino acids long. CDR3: CANSSSESKLVRLRTDTQYF. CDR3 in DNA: TGTGCCAACAGCAGTTCCGAGAGCAAACTAGTGAGGCTCCGCACAGATACGCAGTATTTT.

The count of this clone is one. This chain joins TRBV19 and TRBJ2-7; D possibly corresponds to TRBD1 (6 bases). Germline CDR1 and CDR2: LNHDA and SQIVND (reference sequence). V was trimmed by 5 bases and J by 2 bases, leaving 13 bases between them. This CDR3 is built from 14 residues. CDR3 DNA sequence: TGTGCCAGTAGTCATCAGGGGTCAACCTACGAGCAGTACTTC. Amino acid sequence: CASSHQGSTYEQYF.

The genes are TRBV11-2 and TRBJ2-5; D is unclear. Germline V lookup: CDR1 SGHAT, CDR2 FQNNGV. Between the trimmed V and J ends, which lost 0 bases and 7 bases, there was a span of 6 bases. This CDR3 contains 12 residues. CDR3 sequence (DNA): TGTGCCAGCAGCTTAGAGTACGGGACCCAGTACTTC. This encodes CASSLEYGTQYF.

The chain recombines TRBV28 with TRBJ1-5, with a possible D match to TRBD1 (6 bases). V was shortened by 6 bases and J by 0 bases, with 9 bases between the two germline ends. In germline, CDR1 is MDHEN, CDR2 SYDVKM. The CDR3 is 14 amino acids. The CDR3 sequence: CASRGTLSNQPQHF. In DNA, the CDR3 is TGTGCCAGCAGGGGGACACTTAGCAATCAGCCCCAGCATTTT.

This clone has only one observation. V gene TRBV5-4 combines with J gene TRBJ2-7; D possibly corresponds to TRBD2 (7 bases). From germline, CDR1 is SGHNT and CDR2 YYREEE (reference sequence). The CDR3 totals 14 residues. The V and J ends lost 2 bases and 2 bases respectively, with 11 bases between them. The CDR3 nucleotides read TGTGCCAGCAGCTTAGGCGGGGGCACCTACGAGCAGTACTTC. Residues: CASSLGGGTYEQYF.

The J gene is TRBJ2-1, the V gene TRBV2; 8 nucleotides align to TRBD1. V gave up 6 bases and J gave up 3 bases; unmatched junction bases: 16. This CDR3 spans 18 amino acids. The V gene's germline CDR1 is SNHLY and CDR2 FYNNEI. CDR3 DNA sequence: TGTGCCAGCAGCCGGAGGAGCTTGGGACAGGTCGTCTACAATGAGCAGTTCTTC. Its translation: CASSRRSLGQVVYNEQFF.

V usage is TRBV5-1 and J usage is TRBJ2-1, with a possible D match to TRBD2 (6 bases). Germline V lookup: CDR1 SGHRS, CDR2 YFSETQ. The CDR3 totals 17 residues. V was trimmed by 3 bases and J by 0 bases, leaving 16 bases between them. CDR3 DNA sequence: TGCGCCAGCAGCTGGGCCCCGGAGGGGAGCTCCTACAATGAGCAGTTCTTC. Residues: CASSWAPEGSSYNEQFF.

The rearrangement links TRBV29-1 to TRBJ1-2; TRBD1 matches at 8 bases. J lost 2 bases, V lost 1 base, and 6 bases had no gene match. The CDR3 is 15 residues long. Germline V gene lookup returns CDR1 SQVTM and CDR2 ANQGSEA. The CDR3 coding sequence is TGCAGCGTTGAAGGCAGGGGGCGTTCAAACTATGGCTACACCTTC. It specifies CSVEGRGRSNYGYTF. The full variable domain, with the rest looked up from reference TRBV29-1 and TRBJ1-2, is SAVISQKPSRDICQRGTSLTIQCQVDSQVTMMFWYRQQPGQSLTLIATANQGSEATYESGFVIDKFPISRPNLTFSTLTVSNMSPEDSSIYLCSVEGRGRSNYGYTFGSGTRLTVV.

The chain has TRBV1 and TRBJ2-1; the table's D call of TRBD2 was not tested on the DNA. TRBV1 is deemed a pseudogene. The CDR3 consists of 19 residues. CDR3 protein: CTSSQVITGLAGVSHEQFF. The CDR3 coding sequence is TGCACCAGCAGCCAAGTAATTACCGGACTAGCGGGGGTCTCTCATGAGCAGTTCTTC.

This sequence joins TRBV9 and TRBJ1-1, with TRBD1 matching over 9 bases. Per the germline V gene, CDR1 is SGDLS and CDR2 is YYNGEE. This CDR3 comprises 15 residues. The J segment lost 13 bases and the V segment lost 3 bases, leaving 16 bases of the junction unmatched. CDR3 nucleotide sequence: TGTGCCAGCAGCGACCCCTCTTCCGGGACAGGGAAAGGTTTCTTT. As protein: CASSDPSSGTGKGFF.

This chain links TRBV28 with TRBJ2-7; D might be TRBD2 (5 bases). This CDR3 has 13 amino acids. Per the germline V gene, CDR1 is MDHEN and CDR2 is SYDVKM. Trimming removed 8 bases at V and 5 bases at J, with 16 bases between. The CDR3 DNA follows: TGTGCCAGCTCGGAGGTTTTCTTCGACGAGCAGTACTTC. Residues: CASSEVFFDEQYF. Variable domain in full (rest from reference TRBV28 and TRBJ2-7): DVKVTQSSRYLVKRTGEKVFLECVQDMDHENMFWYRQDPGLGLRLIYFSYDVKMKEKGDIPEGYSVSREKKERFSLILESASTNQTSMYLCASSEVFFDEQYFGPGTRLTVT.

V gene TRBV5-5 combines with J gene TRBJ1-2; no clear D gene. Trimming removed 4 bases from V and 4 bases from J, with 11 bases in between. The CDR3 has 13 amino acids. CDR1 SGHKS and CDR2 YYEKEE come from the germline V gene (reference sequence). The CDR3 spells CASSKTDFYGYTF. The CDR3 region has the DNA TGTGCCAGCAGCAAGACGGACTTCTATGGCTACACCTTC.

The CDR3 DNA sequence: TGTGCCAGCAGCGGAAGCGGACAGGGAGAAGAGACCCAGTACTTC. Amino acids: CASSGSGQGEETQYF. The J gene is TRBJ2-5, the V gene TRBV9, with TRBD1 matching 8 bases. The length of the CDR3 is 15 residues. V lost 3 bases, J lost 3 bases, and 7 bases stayed unmatched. CDR1 SGDLS and CDR2 YYNGEE come from the germline V gene.

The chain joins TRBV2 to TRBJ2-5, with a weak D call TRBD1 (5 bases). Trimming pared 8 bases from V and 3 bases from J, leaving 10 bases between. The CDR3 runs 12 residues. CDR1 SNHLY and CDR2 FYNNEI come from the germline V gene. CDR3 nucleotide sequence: TGTGCCAGCCAGGGTAGGAAAGAGACCCAGTACTTC. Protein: CASQGRKETQYF.

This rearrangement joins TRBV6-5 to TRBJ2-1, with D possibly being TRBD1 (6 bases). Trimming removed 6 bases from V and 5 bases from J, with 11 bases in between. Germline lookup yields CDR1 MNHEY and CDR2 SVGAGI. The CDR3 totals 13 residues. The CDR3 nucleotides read TGTGCCAGCAGAGGGGACACAGACAATGAGCAGTTCTTC. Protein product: CASRGDTDNEQFF.

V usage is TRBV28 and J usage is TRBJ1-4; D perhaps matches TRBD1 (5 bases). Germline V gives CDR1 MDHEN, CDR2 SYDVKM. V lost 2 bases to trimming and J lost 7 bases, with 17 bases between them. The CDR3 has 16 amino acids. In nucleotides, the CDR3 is TGTGCCAGCAGTTTAGCCGTGGGGGGTGGTGGTGAAAAACTGTTTTTT. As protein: CASSLAVGGGGEKLFF. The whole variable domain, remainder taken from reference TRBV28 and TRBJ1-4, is DVKVTQSSRYLVKRTGEKVFLECVQDMDHENMFWYRQDPGLGLRLIYFSYDVKMKEKGDIPEGYSVSREKKERFSLILESASTNQTSMYLCASSLAVGGGGEKLFFGSGTQLSVL.

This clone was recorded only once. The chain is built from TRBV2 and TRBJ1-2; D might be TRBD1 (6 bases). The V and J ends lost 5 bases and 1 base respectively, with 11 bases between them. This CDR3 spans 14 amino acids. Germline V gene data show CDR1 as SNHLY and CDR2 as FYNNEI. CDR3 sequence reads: CASSLRGFNYGYTF. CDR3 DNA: TGTGCCAGCAGTCTCAGGGGATTTAACTATGGCTACACCTTC.

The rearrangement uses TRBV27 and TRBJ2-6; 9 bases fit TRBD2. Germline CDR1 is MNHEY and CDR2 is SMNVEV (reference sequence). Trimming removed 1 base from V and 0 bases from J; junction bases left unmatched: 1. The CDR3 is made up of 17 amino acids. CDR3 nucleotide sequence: TGTGCCAGCAGTTTATATAGCGGGGGCTCTGGGGCCAACGTCCTGACTTTC. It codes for CASSLYSGGSGANVLTF.

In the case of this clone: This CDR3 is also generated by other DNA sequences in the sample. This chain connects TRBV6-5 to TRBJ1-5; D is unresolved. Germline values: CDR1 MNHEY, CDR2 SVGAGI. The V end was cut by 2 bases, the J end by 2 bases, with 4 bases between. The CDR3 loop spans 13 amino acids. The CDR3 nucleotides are TGTGCCAGCAGTTACCGGGGCAATCAGCCCCAGCATTTT. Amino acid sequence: CASSYRGNQPQHF.

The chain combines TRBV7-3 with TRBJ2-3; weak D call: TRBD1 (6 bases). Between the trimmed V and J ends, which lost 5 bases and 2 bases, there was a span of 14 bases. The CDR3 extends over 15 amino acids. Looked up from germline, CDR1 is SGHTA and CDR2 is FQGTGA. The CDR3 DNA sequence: TGTGCCAGCAGCGCAACCGGGACACCCACAGATACGCAGTATTTT. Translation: CASSATGTPTDTQYF.

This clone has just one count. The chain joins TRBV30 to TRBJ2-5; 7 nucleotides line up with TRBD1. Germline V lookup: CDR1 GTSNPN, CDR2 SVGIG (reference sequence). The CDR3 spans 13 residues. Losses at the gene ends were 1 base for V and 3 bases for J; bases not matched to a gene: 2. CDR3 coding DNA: TGTGCCTGGAGTGCAGGACAGGAAGAGACCCAGTACTTC. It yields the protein CAWSAGQEETQYF.

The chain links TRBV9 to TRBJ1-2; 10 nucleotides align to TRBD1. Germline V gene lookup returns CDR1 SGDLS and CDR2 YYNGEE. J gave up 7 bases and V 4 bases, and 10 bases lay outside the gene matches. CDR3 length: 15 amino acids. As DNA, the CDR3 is TGTGCCAGCAGCAACCCCGGGACAGGGGTTGGTGGCTACACCTTC. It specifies CASSNPGTGVGGYTF.

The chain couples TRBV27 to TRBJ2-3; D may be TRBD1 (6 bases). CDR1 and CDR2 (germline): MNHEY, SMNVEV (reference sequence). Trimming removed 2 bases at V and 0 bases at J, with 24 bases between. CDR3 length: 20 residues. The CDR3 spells CASSLVSRRRTASSTDTQYF. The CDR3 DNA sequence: TGTGCCAGCAGTTTAGTCTCTCGTCGTCGGACAGCCTCTAGCACAGATACGCAGTATTTT.

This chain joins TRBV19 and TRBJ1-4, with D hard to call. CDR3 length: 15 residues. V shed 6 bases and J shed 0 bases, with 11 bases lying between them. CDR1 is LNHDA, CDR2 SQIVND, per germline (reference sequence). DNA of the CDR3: TGTGCCAGTAGCAACGGGGAAACAACTAATGAAAAACTGTTTTTT. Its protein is CASSNGETTNEKLFF.

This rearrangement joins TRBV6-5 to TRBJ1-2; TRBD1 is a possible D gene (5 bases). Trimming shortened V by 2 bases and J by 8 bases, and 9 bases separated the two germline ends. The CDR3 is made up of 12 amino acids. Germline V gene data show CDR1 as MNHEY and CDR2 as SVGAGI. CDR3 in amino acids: CASSYGGGGYTF. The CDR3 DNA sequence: TGTGCCAGCAGTTACGGGGGAGGAGGCTACACCTTC.

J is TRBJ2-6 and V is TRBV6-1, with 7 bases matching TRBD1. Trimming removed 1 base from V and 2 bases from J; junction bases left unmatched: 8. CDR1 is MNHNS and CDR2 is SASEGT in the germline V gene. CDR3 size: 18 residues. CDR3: CASSEVLFTGAGANVLTF. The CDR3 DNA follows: TGTGCCAGCAGTGAAGTCCTCTTTACAGGGGCTGGGGCCAACGTCCTGACTTTC.

The CDR3: CASSEGGNYGYTF. CDR3 DNA: TGTGCCAGCAGCGAGGGCGGGAACTATGGCTACACCTTC. V usage is TRBV9 and J usage is TRBJ1-2, with D hard to call. Between the trimmed V and J ends, which lost 3 bases and 2 bases, there was a span of 8 bases. The CDR3 extends over 13 amino acids. Germline assignment: CDR1 SGDLS and CDR2 YYNGEE.